This T cell receptor (beta chain) was sequenced during a study of cytomegalovirus exposure and HLA in healthy donors. Both 60 Vbeta primers and 13 Jbeta primers went into the PCR. Sequenced by immunoSEQ multiplex PCR; TCRdb stores in-frame clones only, minus some. The data hold under 150,000 clones, with roughly 79% observed a single time. Study results and limitations: A later analysis found that most CMV-associated TCR beta chains appeared HLA-restricted. Being indistinguishable, some V segments were excluded, TRBV6-2 and TRBV6-3 among them. Presence/absence analyses supposed approximately even sequencing depth among donors. As confirmed in vitro, a few CMV-associated chains were specific for CMV antigens.

On this clone itself: The antigen is unknown.

Germline V lookup: CDR1 MDHEN, CDR2 SYDVKM. CDR3 length: 12 residues. V dropped 6 bases and J dropped 0 bases, with 3 bases sitting between them. The sequence came from a woman aged 40 to 50 in good health and CMV-seronegative. The chain employs TRBV28 and TRBJ1-5; no reliable D call. Input material: PBMCs. The CDR3 sequence: CASSHSNQPQHF. The DNA of the CDR3 is TGTGCCAGCAGCCATAGCAATCAGCCCCAGCATTTT.